The 19 T cell receptor beta chains in this list originate from one sample, sequenced in a study of cytomegalovirus exposure and HLA in healthy donors. Only in-frame clones appear in the TCRdb table, and some are missing; sequencing was by immunoSEQ multiplex PCR. The data hold roughly 50,000 clones, with 93% observed a single time. The material sequenced was PBMCs. Receptors originate from a woman in her late teens or twenties in good health and CMV-seropositive.

Here the CDR3 reads CASSFQAGSSYNEQFF. The CDR3 region has the DNA TGTGCCAGCAGCTTTCAGGCGGGGAGCTCCTACAATGAGCAGTTCTTC. The chain recombines TRBV7-9 with TRBJ2-1; tentative D call: TRBD2 (6 bases). Trimming took off 3 bases at V and 0 bases at J, with 12 bases between the two ends. CDR1 SEHNR and CDR2 FQNEAQ come from the germline V gene (reference sequence). The CDR3 totals 16 residues.

This chain joins TRBV7-2 and TRBJ2-3, with TRBD2 matching over 8 bases. CDR3 length: 15 amino acids. Germline V gives CDR1 SGHTA, CDR2 FQGNSA. The V gene end was trimmed by 1 base and the J gene end by 7 bases; junction bases not matched to a gene: 7. The CDR3 DNA reads as TGTGCCAGCAGCTTAGGTAGCGGGGACATATATACGCAGTATTTT. Encoded protein: CASSLGSGDIYTQYF.

The V gene is TRBV18, the J gene TRBJ1-4, with unresolved D. Germline loops: CDR1 KGHSH, CDR2 LQKENI. This CDR3 region has 14 residues. V was trimmed by 5 bases and J by 4 bases, leaving 11 bases between them. CDR3 sequence: CASSAPTSNEKLFF. As DNA, the CDR3 is TGTGCCAGCTCAGCCCCCACGAGTAATGAAAAACTGTTTTTT. Full variable domain (remainder filled in from reference TRBV18 and TRBJ1-4): NAGVMQNPRHLVRRRGQEARLRCSPMKGHSHVYWYRQLPEEGLKFMVYLQKENIIDESGMPKERFSAEFPKEGPSILRIQQVVRGDSAAYFCASSAPTSNEKLFFGSGTQLSVL.

The chain uses TRBV30 and TRBJ1-1; no reliable D call. This CDR3 contains 13 residues. The germline CDR1 and CDR2 sequences are GTSNPN and SVGIG (reference sequence). Trimming stripped 0 bases from V and 3 bases from J, with 8 bases between. In nucleotides, the CDR3 is TGTGCCTGGAGTGTTTCCTCGTACACTGAAGCTTTCTTT. This gives the protein CAWSVSSYTEAFF. Based on the CDR3 plus reference TRBV30 and TRBJ1-1, the full variable domain is SQTIHQWPATLVQPVGSPLSLECTVEGTSNPNLYWYRQAAGRGLQLLFYSVGIGQISSEVPQNLSASRPQDRQFILSSKKLLLSDSGFYLCAWSVSSYTEAFFGQGTRLTVV.

This chain joins TRBV5-6 and TRBJ1-1; no reliable D call. V dropped 6 bases and J dropped 6 bases, with 21 bases sitting between them. CDR1 is SGHDT and CDR2 is YYEEEE in the germline V gene. The CDR3 extends over 15 amino acids. The CDR3 spells CASNRVRTRGPEAFF. DNA for the CDR3: TGTGCCAGCAACCGGGTGCGGACCCGAGGGCCTGAAGCTTTCTTT.

The chain uses TRBV11-2 and TRBJ2-1, with 8 bases aligning to TRBD1. Trimming cost V 3 bases and J 7 bases; bases outside gene matches: 5. This CDR3 is built from 14 residues. The germline V gene has CDR1 SGHAT and CDR2 FQNNGV. The CDR3 spells CASSFGQGPNEQFF. The CDR3 bases are TGTGCCAGCAGCTTTGGACAGGGACCGAATGAGCAGTTCTTC.

The V gene is TRBV7-8, the J gene TRBJ1-2; 7 bases line up with TRBD1. This CDR3 region has 16 residues. V was clipped by 1 base and J by 2 bases; unmatched bases: 7. Germline V gene data show CDR1 as SGHVS and CDR2 as FQNEAQ. The DNA of the CDR3 is TGTGCCAGCAGCTTAGGCTTACAGGGGATGAACTATGGCTACACCTTC. It specifies CASSLGLQGMNYGYTF.

This chain connects TRBV10-1 to TRBJ2-1, with a tentative D call TRBD2 (6 bases). The V gene's germline CDR1 is WNHNN and CDR2 SYGVQD (reference sequence). The CDR3 is 17 residues long. The V and J ends lost 3 bases and 5 bases respectively, with 20 bases between them. CDR3 sequence: CASSDAGTTILNNEQFF. CDR3 DNA sequence: TGCGCCAGCAGTGACGCGGGGACCACCATCCTGAACAATGAGCAGTTCTTC.

The CDR3: CASSPSTGNSNQPQHF. The CDR3, as DNA: TGTGCCAGTAGTCCATCGACAGGGAATAGCAATCAGCCCCAGCATTTT. The rearrangement joins TRBV19 to TRBJ1-5; 7 nucleotides line up with TRBD1. CDR3 size: 16 residues. Germline V CDR1 and CDR2: LNHDA, SQIVND (reference sequence). With 5 bases clipped from V and 0 bases from J, the junction kept 7 bases outside the gene matches.

The rearrangement joins TRBV7-9 to TRBJ2-1; 11 positions match TRBD2. The CDR3 consists of 15 residues. CDR1 SEHNR and CDR2 FQNEAQ come from the germline V gene (reference sequence). V gave up 5 bases and J gave up 6 bases; unmatched junction bases: 6. The CDR3 bases are TGTGCCAGCAGCCCGCTAGCGGGGGGCCCCAATGAGCAGTTCTTC. As protein: CASSPLAGGPNEQFF.

This clone was counted once. The rearrangement uses TRBV7-6 and TRBJ2-7; 8 bases align to TRBD2. This CDR3 comprises 15 residues. J gave up 2 bases and V 5 bases, and 8 bases lay outside the gene matches. Germline lookup yields CDR1 SGHVS and CDR2 FNYEAQ. CDR3 bases: TGTGCCAGCAGCCCCCCCCGGGGACTAGCCTACGAGCAGTACTTC. Translated, it gives CASSPPRGLAYEQYF.

The rearrangement uses TRBV28 and TRBJ1-4; no reliable D call. This CDR3 comprises 14 residues. CDR1 is MDHEN, CDR2 SYDVKM, per germline. Trimming stripped 6 bases from V and 2 bases from J, with 10 bases between. The CDR3 DNA is TGTGCCAGCAGCCCCGCGGGGACTAATGAAAAACTGTTTTTT. Its translation: CASSPAGTNEKLFF.

The chain couples TRBV18 to TRBJ2-4; 13 nucleotides align to TRBD2. The CDR3 sequence is 16 residues long. The V gene end was trimmed by 0 bases and the J gene end by 6 bases; junction bases not matched to a gene: 2. Germline assignment: CDR1 KGHSH and CDR2 LQKENI. CDR3 in amino acids: CASSPPGTSGVNIQYF. CDR3 sequence (DNA): TGTGCCAGCTCACCACCGGGGACTAGCGGGGTAAACATTCAGTACTTC. Looking up the rest from reference TRBV18 and TRBJ2-4 gives the full variable domain: NAGVMQNPRHLVRRRGQEARLRCSPMKGHSHVYWYRQLPEEGLKFMVYLQKENIIDESGMPKERFSAEFPKEGPSILRIQQVVRGDSAAYFCASSPPGTSGVNIQYFGAGTRLSVL.

The CDR3 spells CASSERALRAEAFF. The CDR3 nucleotides read TGTGCCAGCAGTGAGAGGGCCCTAAGGGCTGAAGCTTTCTTT. The rearrangement uses TRBV2 and TRBJ1-1; D is ambiguous. Germline lookup yields CDR1 SNHLY and CDR2 FYNNEI. Trimming took off 3 bases at V and 6 bases at J, with 14 bases between the two ends. The CDR3 loop spans 14 amino acids.

The rearrangement links TRBV5-1 to TRBJ1-1; perhaps TRBD1 as D (5 bases). The ends were cut back, 0 bases at V and 11 bases at J, with 14 bases in the middle. The V gene's germline CDR1 is SGHRS and CDR2 YFSETQ. This CDR3 is built from 13 residues. CDR3: CASSLGGGVEAFF. The CDR3 coding sequence is TGCGCCAGCAGCTTGGGAGGAGGGGTCGAGGCTTTCTTT.

This rearrangement joins TRBV9 to TRBJ2-5; TRBD2 matches at 10 bases. V shed 3 bases, J shed 4 bases, and the junction held 6 bases outside the gene matches. Germline CDR1 is SGDLS and CDR2 is YYNGEE. The CDR3 has 15 residues. CDR3 residues: CASSASLAGTETQYF. Written as DNA, the CDR3 is TGTGCCAGCAGCGCCTCACTAGCGGGGACAGAGACCCAGTACTTC.

The genes are TRBV28 and TRBJ1-1; D gene ambiguous. The CDR3 spans 15 residues. Germline CDR1 reads MDHEN; CDR2 reads SYDVKM. The V and J ends lost 2 bases and 0 bases respectively, with 10 bases between them. This chain's CDR3 is CASSLVTVMNTEAFF. The DNA for the CDR3 is TGTGCCAGCAGTTTAGTCACGGTCATGAACACTGAAGCTTTCTTT.

This sequence joins TRBV5-1 and TRBJ1-3, with 7 nucleotides matching TRBD1. V was clipped by 0 bases and J by 4 bases; unmatched bases: 7. The CDR3 runs to 16 residues. CDR1 is SGHRS and CDR2 is YFSETQ in the germline V gene. CDR3 bases: TGCGCCAGCAGCTTGGGAACAGGGGCGAAAGGAAACACCATATATTTT. Translation gives CASSLGTGAKGNTIYF.

This rearrangement joins TRBV10-1 to TRBJ2-1; D is perhaps TRBD2 (7 bases). The CDR3 loop spans 14 amino acids. The germline CDR1 and CDR2 sequences are WNHNN and SYGVQD (reference sequence). V shed 7 bases and J shed 2 bases, with 12 bases lying between them. The CDR3 here is CASTSGGPYNEQFF. The DNA for the CDR3 is TGCGCCAGCACCTCGGGGGGCCCCTACAATGAGCAGTTCTTC.